This T cell receptor beta chain was captured in a study of T cell clonality in common variable immunodeficiency. The V segment lost 3 bases and the J segment 4 bases; nucleotides outside the gene matches: 16. From germline, CDR1 is SNHLY and CDR2 FYNNEI. The length of the CDR3 is 18 residues. Study-level findings and limits: Fewer deletions and N-nucleotide insertions were reportedly seen in common variable immunodeficiency TCR beta sequences.

Some clones are missing from TCRdb's copy, which holds only in-frame ones; the method was immunoSEQ multiplex PCR. The sample has roughly 32,000 clones, none seen only once. CVID subjects had received replacement immunoglobulin for at least one year. With regard to this clone: Antigen specificity is unknown. The read terminates 3 residues ahead of where the CDR3 ends, so the germline J gene completes it.

The chain couples TRBV2 to TRBJ2-3; TRBD2 aligns across 7 bases. The clonotype originates from a human donor with common variable immunodeficiency. The source material was peripheral blood mononuclear cells. The CDR3 spells CASSDPPRVAGIADTQYF. Incomplete CDR3 DNA: TGTGCCAGCAGTGATCCCCCGCGGGTAGCGGGTATTGCAGATACG.